This entry is about one T cell receptor beta chain. Its antigen is currently unknown. Using immunoSEQ multiplex PCR, the repertoire was profiled, and TCRdb retains in-frame clones only, with some absent. The sample contains around 150,000 clones, more than 85% of which appear only once. The germline gives CDR1 LNHDA, CDR2 SQIVND (reference sequence). The CDR3 totals 15 residues. V gave up 3 bases and J gave up 9 bases; unmatched junction bases: 8. The data derive from a study of OX40 agonist ivuxolimab in advanced cancers. Study-wide background: At doses from 0.01 to 10 mg/kg, patients were given intravenous ivuxolimab every 2 weeks.

Study-wide results and limits: Expanded clones belonging to CD8+ T cells outnumbered, on average, those of CD4+. Which antigen the expanded peripheral T cells recognized is unknown.

The sequences come from CD4+ or CD8+ T cells sorted from blood, collected in a trial of the OX40 agonist ivuxolimab. The TCR sequence derives from an adult with an advanced solid tumor such as melanoma, head and neck, liver or kidney cancer. The V and J genes are TRBV19 and TRBJ2-1; 10 nucleotides agree with TRBD2. The CDR3 region is CASSIPSGSYPEQFF. The CDR3 bases are TGTGCCAGTAGTATCCCTAGCGGGAGTTACCCTGAGCAGTTCTTC.